The rows below give T cell receptor beta chains drawn from one sample of a study of cytomegalovirus exposure and HLA in healthy donors. The assay was immunoSEQ multiplex PCR, and TCRdb's table has in-frame clones only and misses some. The sample consists of about 70,000 clones, around 94% of them appearing once. The sequenced material came from PBMCs. The receptors come from a young man in good health and CMV-seropositive. CDR3s include the opening cysteine and the closing phenylalanine or tryptophan. The D gene is left open where the match is weak. Expanded clones are given a class, and other clones once, few, many or no size at all.

CDR3	DNA	V	D	size	J
CASSIRQGSYEQYF	TGCGCCAGCAGCATCCGACAGGGTTCCTACGAGCAGTACTTC	TRBV5-1	TRBD1	-	TRBJ2-7
CASRTGLNTGELFF	TGTGCCAGTAGGACAGGCCTGAACACCGGGGAGCTGTTTTTT	TRBV2	TRBD1	once	TRBJ2-2
CASSKALAGPNEQFF	TGTGCCAGCAGCAAAGCACTAGCGGGCCCCAATGAGCAGTTCTTC	TRBV21-1	-	-	TRBJ2-1
CASSPLGTSTDTQYF	TGTGCCAGCAGCCCCTTAGGGACTAGCACAGATACGCAGTATTTT	TRBV11-2	-	-	TRBJ2-3
CASTGLAIRADTQYF	TGTGCCAGCACCGGACTAGCGATAAGGGCAGATACGCAGTATTTT	TRBV6-5	TRBD2	-	TRBJ2-3
CASSEEGTGGYEQYF	TGTGCCAGCAGTGAAGAGGGGACAGGGGGCTACGAGCAGTACTTC	TRBV6-1	TRBD1	-	TRBJ2-7
CARPSGQGKSGANVLTF	TGTGCCAGACCCTCCGGACAGGGGAAGAGTGGGGCCAACGTCCTGACTTTC	TRBV5-6	TRBD1	-	TRBJ2-6
CASRDIAGTYQETQYF	TGTGCCAGCAGGGATATAGCGGGGACGTACCAAGAGACCCAGTACTTC	TRBV2	TRBD2	-	TRBJ2-5
CASSLTSGSGVDTQYF	TGCGCCAGCAGCCTTACTAGCGGGAGCGGGGTGGATACGCAGTATTTT	TRBV10-1	TRBD2	-	TRBJ2-3
CASSLPGNQDIEKLFF	TGTGCCAGCAGTTTGCCCGGCAATCAGGATATAGAAAAACTGTTTTTT	TRBV28	-	-	TRBJ1-4
CASSEQTNSYEQYF	TGTGCCAGTAGTGAGCAGACTAACTCCTACGAGCAGTACTTC	TRBV19	-	-	TRBJ2-7
CASSSTRSQVPLWHEQYF	TGTGCCAGCAGTTCAACGCGATCACAGGTCCCCTTATGGCACGAGCAGTACTTC	TRBV25-1	-	once	TRBJ2-7
CASRKVGGTGAYEQYF	TGTGCCAGCAGGAAAGTGGGGGGGACAGGGGCCTACGAGCAGTACTTC	TRBV11-2	TRBD1	once	TRBJ2-7
CAISDTRSSGNTIYF	TGTGCCATCAGTGATACCCGCAGCTCTGGAAACACCATATATTTT	TRBV10-3	-	-	TRBJ1-3
CASRITGLTYEQYF	TGTGCCAGCAGAATTACGGGACTAACCTACGAGCAGTACTTC	TRBV6-6	TRBD2	-	TRBJ2-7
CASSARTGMDEQYF	TGCGCCAGCAGTGCGAGGACAGGTATGGACGAGCAGTACTTC	TRBV10-1	TRBD1	-	TRBJ2-7
CASSAQGREQFF	TGTGCCAGCAGTGCACAGGGACGTGAGCAGTTCTTC	TRBV28	-	-	TRBJ2-1
CASSAQTGISYNEQFF	TGTGCCAGCAGCGCCCAGACAGGGATCTCCTACAATGAGCAGTTCTTC	TRBV9	TRBD1	-	TRBJ2-1
CAWWAGTKEGEQYF	TGTGCCTGGTGGGCCGGGACTAAGGAAGGCGAGCAGTACTTC	TRBV30	TRBD2	-	TRBJ2-7
CAWTPRQIRNEKLFF	TGTGCCTGGACTCCCAGACAGATCAGAAATGAAAAACTGTTTTTT	TRBV30	-	-	TRBJ1-4
CASSLNTGGAKNIQYF	TGTGCCAGCAGCTTAAATACCGGAGGAGCCAAAAACATTCAGTACTTC	TRBV7-9	-	-	TRBJ2-4
CASRRTSGANVLTF	TGCGCCAGCAGACGCACTAGCGGGGCCAACGTCCTGACTTTC	TRBV5-1	-	-	TRBJ2-6
CASSLQGPENTIYF	TGTGCCAGCAGCTTACAGGGCCCTGAAAACACCATATATTTT	TRBV5-4	-	-	TRBJ1-3
CASSLFGTGAYEQYF	TGCGCCAGCAGCCTTTTTGGGACAGGGGCCTACGAGCAGTACTTC	TRBV5-1	TRBD1	-	TRBJ2-7
CASSLYGGGEPQHF	TGTGCCAGCAGCTTATACGGGGGGGGAGAGCCCCAGCATTTT	TRBV7-9	-	-	TRBJ1-5
CSARGAYEQYF	TGCAGTGCTAGAGGAGCCTACGAGCAGTACTTC	TRBV20-1	-	-	TRBJ2-7
CASSPTVLSSYEQYF	TGCGCCAGCAGCCCAACAGTTCTCAGCTCCTACGAGCAGTACTTC	TRBV5-1	-	-	TRBJ2-7
CSVEDSSGNTIYF	TGCAGCGTTGAAGACTCTTCTGGAAACACCATATATTTT	TRBV29-1	-	-	TRBJ1-3
CASSVKTGYSYNEQFF	TGTGCCAGTAGTGTCAAAACAGGATACTCCTACAATGAGCAGTTCTTC	TRBV19	-	-	TRBJ2-1
CASSLAGVSGNTIYF	TGCGCCAGCAGTCTTGCAGGGGTCTCTGGAAACACCATATATTTT	TRBV4-1	-	-	TRBJ1-3
CASSSWAYGANVLTF	TGTGCCAGCAGTTCCTGGGCATACGGGGCCAACGTCCTGACTTTC	TRBV6-5	-	-	TRBJ2-6
CASSKGAGTDTQYF	TGCGCCAGCAGCAAGGGGGCCGGGACAGATACGCAGTATTTT	TRBV10-2	TRBD1	-	TRBJ2-3
CASSTLPDSHLRRHYEQYF	TGCGCCAGCAGCACCCTGCCGGACAGTCACCTTAGAAGGCACTACGAGCAGTACTTC	TRBV4-1	-	-	TRBJ2-7
CASGGQGLLGTQYF	TGTGCCAGCGGTGGGCAGGGTTTATTGGGGACCCAGTACTTC	TRBV6-1	-	-	TRBJ2-5
CASSRTGTSGTYNEQFF	TGTGCCAGCAGCCGAACCGGGACTAGCGGAACCTACAATGAGCAGTTCTTC	TRBV7-6	TRBD2	-	TRBJ2-1
CASRLTGGSISYNEQFF	TGTGCCAGCAGATTGACAGGGGGGTCCATCTCCTACAATGAGCAGTTCTTC	TRBV11-2	TRBD1	-	TRBJ2-1
CAWSALAVTGELFF	TGTGCCTGGAGTGCCCTTGCGGTCACCGGGGAGCTGTTTTTT	TRBV30	-	-	TRBJ2-2
CAWSVFSGNTIYF	TGTGCCTGGAGTGTATTCTCCGGAAACACCATATATTTT	TRBV30	-	-	TRBJ1-3
CASSYSTGGYEQYF	TGTGCCAGCAGTTACTCGACAGGGGGCTACGAGCAGTACTTC	TRBV6-6	TRBD1	-	TRBJ2-7
CASSLYVGSTNEKLFF	TGTGCCAGCAGCCTGTATGTCGGTTCAACTAATGAAAAACTGTTTTTT	TRBV14	-	-	TRBJ1-4
CASSPLESGTGGTGELFF	TGCGCCAGCAGCCCCCTGGAATCCGGGACAGGGGGAACCGGGGAGCTGTTTTTT	TRBV4-1	TRBD1	-	TRBJ2-2
CASSPGQGLSNEQFF	TGCGCCAGCAGCCCTGGACAGGGGTTGAGCAATGAGCAGTTCTTC	TRBV5-1	TRBD1	once	TRBJ2-1
CASSLTRGVTNYGYTF	TGTGCCAGCAGTTTAACCAGGGGCGTCACTAACTATGGCTACACCTTC	TRBV27	-	-	TRBJ1-2
CASSPSGQGFPDTQYF	TGTGCCAGCAGCCCCTCGGGGCAGGGGTTTCCAGATACGCAGTATTTT	TRBV28	-	-	TRBJ2-3
CASSRDSTDTQYF	TGTGCCAGCAGCAGAGACTCCACAGATACGCAGTATTTT	TRBV5-4	-	-	TRBJ2-3
CASSQEGRLAGSRGYNEQFF	TGCGCCAGCAGCCAAGAGGGGAGACTAGCGGGGTCGAGAGGGTACAATGAGCAGTTCTTC	TRBV4-1	TRBD2	-	TRBJ2-1
CASIERGSTEAFF	TGTGCCAGCATCGAAAGGGGTAGCACTGAAGCTTTCTTT	TRBV6-1	-	-	TRBJ1-1
CARSSTGELFF	TGTGCCAGGTCATCCACCGGGGAGCTGTTTTTT	TRBV2	-	-	TRBJ2-2
CASSAGTGGNYGYTF	TGTGCCAGCAGCGCGGGGACAGGGGGCAACTATGGCTACACCTTC	TRBV9	TRBD1	-	TRBJ1-2
CASSFSLSRYRTEYF	TGTGCCAGCAGTTTTTCATTGTCGCGCTACAGGACGGAGTACTTC	TRBV28	-	-	TRBJ2-7
CASSLGPSGYNEQFF	TGCGCCAGCAGCTTGGGGCCTAGCGGCTACAATGAGCAGTTCTTC	TRBV5-1	TRBD2	once	TRBJ2-1
CASGFLVGPNSGNTIYF	TGTGCTAGTGGTTTCTTGGTGGGCCCCAACTCTGGAAACACCATATATTTT	TRBV12-5	-	-	TRBJ1-3